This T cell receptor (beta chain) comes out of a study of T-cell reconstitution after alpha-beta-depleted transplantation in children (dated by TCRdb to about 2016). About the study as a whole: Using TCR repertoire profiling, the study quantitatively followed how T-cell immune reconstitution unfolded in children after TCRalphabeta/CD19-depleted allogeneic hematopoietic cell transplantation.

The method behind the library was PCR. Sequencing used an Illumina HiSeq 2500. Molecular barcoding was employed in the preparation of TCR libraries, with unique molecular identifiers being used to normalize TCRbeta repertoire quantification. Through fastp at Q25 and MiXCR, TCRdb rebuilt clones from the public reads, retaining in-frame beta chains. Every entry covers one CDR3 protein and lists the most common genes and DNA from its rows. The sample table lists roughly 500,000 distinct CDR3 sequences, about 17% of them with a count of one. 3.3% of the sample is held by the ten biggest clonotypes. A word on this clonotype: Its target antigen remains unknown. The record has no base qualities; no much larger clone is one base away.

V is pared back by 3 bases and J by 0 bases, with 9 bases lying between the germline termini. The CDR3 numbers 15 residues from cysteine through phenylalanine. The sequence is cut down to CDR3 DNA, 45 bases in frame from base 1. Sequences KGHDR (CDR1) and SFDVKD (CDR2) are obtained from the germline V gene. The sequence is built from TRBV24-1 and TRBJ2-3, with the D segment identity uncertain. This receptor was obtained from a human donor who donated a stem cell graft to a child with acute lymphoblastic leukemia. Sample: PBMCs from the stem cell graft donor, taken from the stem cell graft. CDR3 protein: CATSDQRSSTDTQYF. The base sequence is TGTGCCACCAGTGATCAAAGGTCCAGCACAGATACGCAGTATTTT.